The 11 T cell receptor beta chains given below trace back to one sample, sequenced in a study of blood T cell repertoires in COVID-19 (dated by TCRdb to the early 2020s). Library prep was done by the immunoSEQ multiplex PCR assay. This immuneACCESS table, as held by TCRdb, lists in-frame sequences with V and J called but not all clones. Of the missing ones, under half trace to an unresolved V gene in checked studies; the others have no known cause. The sample has fewer than 400,000 clones on record, about 92% of them singletons. The top ten constitute under 20% of the sample. The sequencing sample was made of PBMCs or T cells enriched from blood (not recorded which). The source of these receptors is a woman in her 30s who had recovered from COVID-19.

J is TRBJ2-6 and V is TRBV28; 12 bases agree with TRBD2. The CDR3 consists of 18 residues. With 5 bases clipped from V and 4 bases from J, the junction kept 9 bases outside the gene matches. Germline CDR1 and CDR2: MDHEN and SYDVKM. The CDR3 protein is CASSPLAGGPGGANVLTF. CDR3 coding DNA: TGTGCCAGCAGTCCCCTAGCGGGAGGGCCCGGGGGGGCCAACGTCCTGACTTTC.

The chain recombines TRBV27 with TRBJ2-1; unclear D gene. Germline CDR1 reads MNHEY; CDR2 reads SMNVEV (reference sequence). The germline V and J ends were trimmed by 2 bases and 1 base, with 12 bases remaining between them. The CDR3 consists of 16 residues. Here the CDR3 DNA reads TGTGCCAGCAGTTTACTGTCTGGAGTGTCCTACAATGAGCAGTTCTTC. This translates into CASSLLSGVSYNEQFF.

This clone was observed a few times. In DNA form, the CDR3 reads TGTGCCAGCTCACCATTCCAGGGTAGGATGGAGACCCAGTACTTC. Translation gives CASSPFQGRMETQYF. The chain combines TRBV18 with TRBJ2-5, with D perhaps TRBD1 (5 bases). Germline CDR1 KGHSH, CDR2 LQKENI. This CDR3 spans 15 amino acids. The V end lost 2 bases, the J end lost 5 bases, and 15 bases lay between the germline ends. The whole variable domain, remainder taken from reference TRBV18 and TRBJ2-5, is NAGVMQNPRHLVRRRGQEARLRCSPMKGHSHVYWYRQLPEEGLKFMVYLQKENIIDESGMPKERFSAEFPKEGPSILRIQQVVRGDSAAYFCASSPFQGRMETQYFGPGTRLLVL.

This chain uses TRBV3-1 (or the pseudogene TRBV3-2) with TRBJ2-1, with 15 bases identical to TRBD2. This CDR3 comprises 20 residues. Germline V lookup: CDR1 LGHDT, CDR2 YNNKEL (reference sequence). Germline trimming cut 0 bases from V and 2 bases from J; bases unmatched to any gene: 8. Here the CDR3 reads CASSQEGLAGGPNAYNEQFF. DNA of the CDR3: TGTGCCAGCAGCCAAGAAGGACTAGCGGGAGGGCCTAACGCCTACAATGAGCAGTTCTTC.

Of note for this clone: A junction end diverges from the germline sequence, so it may reflect a read error. Written as DNA, the CDR3 is TGTGCCAGCCGCTTGGGGACAGGGGATACCCAGTACTTC. Translating gives CASRLGTGDTQYF. The chain couples TRBV7-8 to TRBJ2-5; 10 bases map to TRBD1. The CDR3 covers 13 residues. Per germline, CDR1 SGHVS and CDR2 FQNEAQ.

The V call is TRBV7-4, the J call TRBJ1-1, with D hard to call. V was clipped by 8 bases and J by 3 bases, with 13 bases between them. The CDR3 sequence is 13 residues long. The germline CDR1 and CDR2 sequences are SGHVT and SQSDAQ. This CDR3 is CASGKGGHTEAFF. CDR3 DNA: TGTGCCAGCGGGAAGGGAGGGCACACTGAAGCTTTCTTT. Together with reference TRBV7-4 and TRBJ1-1, the CDR3 gives the full variable domain: GAGVSQSPRYKVAKRGRDVALRCDSISGHVTLYWYRQTLGQGSEVLTYSQSDAQRDKSGRPSGRFSAERPERSVSTLKIQRTEQGDSAVYLCASGKGGHTEAFFGQGTRLTVV.

The rearrangement joins TRBV18 to TRBJ2-7, with 8 bases aligning to TRBD1. The V segment lost 5 bases and the J segment 3 bases; nucleotides outside the gene matches: 9. CDR1 is KGHSH and CDR2 is LQKENI in the germline V gene. The length of the CDR3 is 15 residues. The CDR3 region is CASSYSGGGIYEQYF. In DNA, the CDR3 is TGTGCCAGCTCATACTCAGGGGGCGGGATCTACGAGCAGTACTTC. Using reference TRBV18 and TRBJ2-7 for the parts outside the CDR3, the full variable domain is NAGVMQNPRHLVRRRGQEARLRCSPMKGHSHVYWYRQLPEEGLKFMVYLQKENIIDESGMPKERFSAEFPKEGPSILRIQQVVRGDSAAYFCASSYSGGGIYEQYFGPGTRLTVT.

Only one count was recorded for this clone. V and J are TRBV5-1 and TRBJ1-6; no clear D gene. The ends were cut back, 2 bases at V and 8 bases at J, with 14 bases in the middle. CDR1 and CDR2 from the germline V gene are SGHRS and YFSETQ. The CDR3 runs 15 residues. The CDR3 sequence: CASSLTSGVDSPLHF. DNA of the CDR3: TGCGCCAGCAGCTTAACATCCGGGGTGGATTCACCCCTCCACTTT.

The chain uses TRBV6-2 or TRBV6-3 and TRBJ1-5, with D uncertain. From germline, CDR1 is MNHEY and CDR2 SVGEGT. V lost 2 bases and J 1 base, leaving 18 bases between the germline ends. This CDR3 comprises 18 residues. The CDR3 bases are TGTGCCAGCAGTTACCCCCAGGTATTTGGAAGGAGCAATCAGCCCCAGCATTTT. This gives the protein CASSYPQVFGRSNQPQHF.

DNA for the CDR3: TGTGCCAGCAGTGCAAGCGGGAGGGCCTACGAGCAGTACTTC. The encoded protein is CASSASGRAYEQYF. The V call is TRBV27, the J call TRBJ2-7; TRBD2 matches at 10 bases. V was clipped by 5 bases and J by 2 bases; unmatched bases: 3. CDR3 size: 14 residues. From germline, CDR1 is MNHEY and CDR2 SMNVEV (reference sequence).

The V gene is TRBV2, the J gene TRBJ2-2; 9 bases agree with TRBD2. Germline V lookup: CDR1 SNHLY, CDR2 FYNNEI. Unmatched junction bases numbered 7, after V lost 6 bases and J lost 5 bases. This CDR3 has 15 amino acids. The CDR3 DNA is TGTGCCAGCAGGGGTGGGCTAGCGGGAACCGGGGAGCTGTTTTTT. It yields the protein CASRGGLAGTGELFF.